This entry is about one T cell receptor (beta chain). The antigen is unknown. This CDR3 has 15 amino acids. Germline CDR1 and CDR2: LNHNV and YYDKDF (reference sequence). V lost 0 bases and J 5 bases, leaving 13 bases between the germline ends. With 60 Vbeta and 13 Jbeta primers, the PCR was carried out. Using immunoSEQ multiplex PCR, the repertoire was profiled, and TCRdb retains in-frame clones only, with some absent. This repertoire includes more than 200,000 clones. This sample stems from a study of cytomegalovirus exposure and HLA in healthy donors. Study observations and caveats: Cytomegalovirus association was assigned to some 160 TCR beta chains.

The source of this sequence is a woman aged 30 to 39 in good health and CMV-seropositive. The J gene is TRBJ2-5, the V gene TRBV15; TRBD2 is a possible D gene (6 bases). The sample taken for sequencing was PBMCs. The chain's CDR3 is CATSRDRSGGETQYF. For the CDR3, the DNA is TGTGCCACCAGCAGAGATCGGAGTGGAGGGGAGACCCAGTACTTC. Variable domain in full (rest from reference TRBV15 and TRBJ2-5): DAMVIQNPRYQVTQFGKPVTLSCSQTLNHNVMYWYQQKSSQAPKLLFHYYDKDFNNEADTPDNFQSRRPNTSFCFLDIRSPGLGDTAMYLCATSRDRSGGETQYFGPGTRLLVL.